This T cell receptor beta chain was sequenced in a study of blood T cell repertoires in COVID-19 (dated by TCRdb to about 2020). About the investigation overall: Collaborator samples came from the United States, Italy and Spain and covered acute and convalescent phases of COVID-19. The prospective study material was composed of cDNA or gDNA derived from T cells, B-cell-depleted T cells, or PBMCs. Deeply sampled blood TCRbeta repertoires from subjects exposed to, actively infected with, or recovered from COVID-19 were included in the dataset. The repertoires were made available in a free public database intended to serve as a resource for research on the immune response to SARS-CoV-2. Where HLA class I and class II types were available, the types were taken from metadata supplied by the sample provider, not from assay-based typing. Nearly every sample came with metadata listing a de-identified subject ID, COVID-19 status, age in years and sex. Samples came from the ongoing ImmuneRACE study (first 160 participants) plus 1,254 subjects from 6 global collaborators. Points the paper makes about the study in general: The quantity of clinical and demographic metadata differed by source and by participant and was supplied without curation.

As for this clone: Its antigen remains undetermined. Base qualities are missing; no much larger clone stands one base away.

The collaborating institutions used their own protocols to collect whole blood in K2EDTA tubes. Collaborator samples were shipped for TCRbeta analysis as frozen whole blood, isolated PBMCs, or DNA extracted from either sample type. TCRbeta CDR3 regions were amplified from genomic DNA by means of the immunoSEQ Assay, a bias-controlled multiplex PCR. The original pipeline was this. Within the assay, amplification of reference gene primers was used to estimate how many nucleated cells each sample contained. To quantify the absolute abundance of each unique TCRbeta CDR3 rearrangement, sequence reads were collapsed and filtered. For each sample, productive Simpson clonality was calculated by taking the square root of Simpson's diversity index across productive rearrangements. TCRdb took this table from immuneACCESS and kept in-frame rearrangements with V and J called. Such tables lack part of the clones; where checked against another copy, unresolved V genes explain under half of the gap, and the rest is unexplained. V and J calls and clone size are those listed in that table; D and trimming were worked out from the DNA. The sample includes about 190,000 clones, with approximately 91% observed a single time. About 1.1% of the sample goes to the ten largest clones.

The sequence came from a man younger than 45 with acute or convalescent COVID-19. Sequenced: peripheral blood.

CDR3 loop: CASRGGRNTGELFF. The sequenced DNA: TGTGCCAGCAGAGGGGGTAGGAACACCGGGGAGCTGTTTTTT. The rearrangement combines TRBV2 with TRBJ2-2, and possibly TRBD1, on 6 matching bases. Based on the germline V gene, the CDR1 and CDR2 sequences are SNHLY and FYNNEI. V drops 6 bases and J drops 1 base, leaving 9 bases in between. The CDR3 measures 14 amino acids from cysteine to phenylalanine. Of the read, only the CDR3 DNA is kept; its 42 bases are in frame from base 1.